Listed here are 27 T cell receptor beta chains from one sample, sequenced in a study of cytomegalovirus exposure and HLA in healthy donors. PCR involved 60 Vbeta and 13 Jbeta primers. The table came from immunoSEQ multiplex PCR; TCRdb's copy has only in-frame clones and leaves some out. This sample carries fewer than 200,000 clones, roughly 77% of them seen once, and the ten largest clones take about 3.8%. Material: PBMCs. These receptor sequences come from a young man in good health and CMV-seropositive.

The chain links TRBV5-1 to TRBJ1-1; D unclear. Germline CDR1 is SGHRS and CDR2 is YFSETQ. This CDR3 comprises 13 residues. Trimming removed 0 bases at V and 1 base at J, with 4 bases between. CDR3 amino acids: CASSLAWNTEAFF. As DNA, the CDR3 is TGCGCCAGCAGCTTGGCTTGGAACACTGAAGCTTTCTTT. Filled out from reference TRBV5-1 and TRBJ1-1, the complete variable domain reads KAGVTQTPRYLIKTRGQQVTLSCSPISGHRSVSWYQQTPGQGLQFLFEYFSETQRNKGNFPGRFSGRQFSNSRSEMNVSTLELGDSALYLCASSLAWNTEAFFGQGTRLTVV.

V and J are TRBV29-1 and TRBJ2-4; D perhaps matches TRBD2 (6 bases). Between the trimmed V and J ends, which lost 3 bases and 10 bases, there was a span of 19 bases. The CDR3 covers 14 residues. Germline-derived CDR1 and CDR2 are SQVTM and ANQGSEA. CDR3 DNA sequence: TGCAGCGTTGACGGCGGGGTCACCAAAGGGATTCAGTACTTC. It codes for CSVDGGVTKGIQYF.

V usage is TRBV14 and J usage is TRBJ2-1, with 7 bases identical to TRBD1. The CDR3 is made up of 16 amino acids. The J segment lost 0 bases and the V segment lost 4 bases, leaving 6 bases of the junction unmatched. The V gene's germline CDR1 is SGHDN and CDR2 FVKESK. DNA of the CDR3: TGTGCCAGCAGCCGACGTCGGGACAGCTCCTACAATGAGCAGTTCTTC. Protein sequence: CASSRRRDSSYNEQFF.

The chain employs TRBV4-3 and TRBJ1-2, with a weak D call TRBD1 (6 bases). The CDR3 totals 14 residues. Germline values: CDR1 LGHNA, CDR2 YSLEER. V was pared by 0 bases and J by 7 bases, with 12 bases between. CDR3 sequence: CASSQEYRVGGYTF. The CDR3 coding sequence is TGCGCCAGCAGCCAAGAATACAGGGTAGGTGGCTACACCTTC.

This clone has more than one count but fewer than ten. The chain uses TRBV5-6 and TRBJ1-6, with D maybe TRBD1 (6 bases). V was trimmed by 6 bases and J by 11 bases, leaving 12 bases between them. The CDR3 loop spans 12 amino acids. Germline CDR1 reads SGHDT; CDR2 reads YYEEEE. The CDR3 reads CASTQGSTPLHF. The DNA of the CDR3 is TGTGCCAGCACTCAGGGGTCGACACCCCTCCACTTT.

The chain combines TRBV4-1 with TRBJ2-1, with 9 nucleotides matching TRBD1. In germline, CDR1 is MGHRA, CDR2 YSYEKL. The CDR3 totals 15 residues. With 3 bases clipped from V and 9 bases from J, the junction kept 9 bases outside the gene matches. DNA for the CDR3: TGCGCCAGCAGCCATGGCCGGGACAGGGCCGCTGAGCAGTTCTTC. Translation: CASSHGRDRAAEQFF.

The CDR3 reads CASSLGQGGYTF. The DNA of the CDR3 is TGTGCCAGCAGTTTAGGCCAGGGAGGCTACACCTTC. The chain joins TRBV28 to TRBJ1-2; D perhaps matches TRBD1 (5 bases). Trimming stripped 2 bases from V and 8 bases from J, with 9 bases between. The germline V gene encodes CDR1 MDHEN and CDR2 SYDVKM. The CDR3 runs 12 residues.

This sequence joins TRBV4-1 and TRBJ2-1; TRBD2 agrees at 8 bases. Germline V CDR1 and CDR2: MGHRA, YSYEKL. V trimming: 1 base; J trimming: 5 bases; junction bases outside the gene matches: 7. The CDR3 spans 16 residues. The CDR3 DNA reads as TGCGCCAGCAGCCAAGTCGCAGCGGGGGCCCACAATGAGCAGTTCTTC. This gives the protein CASSQVAAGAHNEQFF.

In its sample, this clone was seen once. The chain couples TRBV13 to TRBJ2-5; TRBD2 matches at 9 bases. The J call may be incorrect, as the DNA end agrees better with TRBJ2-7. Germline V gene sequence: CDR1 PRHDT, CDR2 FYEKMQ (reference sequence). The CDR3 has 16 amino acids. CDR3 in amino acids: CASSLALAGFPYEQYF. The CDR3 nucleotides are TGTGCCAGCAGCTTAGCCCTAGCGGGGTTCCCCTACGAGCAGTACTTC.

The chain recombines TRBV5-4 with TRBJ2-7; a possible D gene is TRBD1 (6 bases). CDR1 and CDR2 (germline): SGHNT, YYREEE (reference sequence). The CDR3 extends over 14 amino acids. Trimming shortened V by 3 bases and J by 5 bases, and 15 bases separated the two germline ends. In DNA, the CDR3 is TGTGCCAGCAGCTCCTGGGGGCAGAAGGACGAGCAGTACTTC. This translates into CASSSWGQKDEQYF. The full variable domain, its missing parts supplied by reference TRBV5-4 and TRBJ2-7, is ETGVTQSPTHLIKTRGQQVTLRCSSQSGHNTVSWYQQALGQGPQFIFQYYREEENGRGNFPPRFSGLQFPNYSSELNVNALELDDSALYLCASSSWGQKDEQYFGPGTRLTVT.

The chain joins TRBV5-1 to TRBJ2-3, with 10 bases identical to TRBD2. Losses at the gene ends were 0 bases for V and 6 bases for J; bases not matched to a gene: 10. From germline, CDR1 is SGHRS and CDR2 YFSETQ. CDR3 length: 17 amino acids. CDR3: CASSLVASGGSSDTQYF. The CDR3 coding sequence is TGCGCCAGCAGCTTGGTGGCTAGCGGGGGATCCAGCGATACGCAGTATTTT.

The chain's CDR3 is CASSPLGGGISGQYF. The CDR3 DNA reads as TGCGCCAGCAGCCCCCTAGGGGGGGGGATTAGTGGCCAGTACTTC. The J gene is TRBJ2-5, the V gene TRBV4-1; TRBD2 is a possible D gene (7 bases). CDR3 length: 15 amino acids. The germline V gene encodes CDR1 MGHRA and CDR2 YSYEKL. V was trimmed by 4 bases and J by 10 bases, leaving 22 bases between them.

As for this clone: Other DNA sequences in the same sample also yield this CDR3. The chain joins TRBV10-3 to TRBJ2-5, with 7 bases fitting TRBD2. After removal of 2 bases from V and 4 bases from J, the junction contained 7 bases not matched to a gene. CDR1 is ENHRY, CDR2 SYGVKD, per germline. The CDR3 has 15 residues. The CDR3 reads CAISEMGGDGETQYF. Here the CDR3 DNA reads TGTGCCATCAGTGAGATGGGAGGGGACGGAGAGACCCAGTACTTC.

This clone was seen once. The rearrangement links TRBV2 to TRBJ1-5, with 7 bases aligning to TRBD1. The germline V gene encodes CDR1 SNHLY and CDR2 FYNNEI. This CDR3 region has 17 residues. The trim removed 2 bases at V and 4 bases at J, leaving 11 bases unmatched. The CDR3 DNA reads TGTGCCAGCAGTGAATTTCCGACAGGGAGCTATAATCAGCCCCAGCATTTT. It translates to CASSEFPTGSYNQPQHF. The full variable domain, rest sourced from reference TRBV2 and TRBJ1-5, is EPEVTQTPSHQVTQMGQEVILRCVPISNHLYFYWYRQILGQKVEFLVSFYNNEISEKSEIFDDQFSVERPDGSNFTLKIRSTKLEDSAMYFCASSEFPTGSYNQPQHFGDGTRLSIL.

The chain employs TRBV28 and TRBJ1-4, with D possibly being TRBD1 (5 bases). The CDR3 loop spans 16 amino acids. The V and J ends lost 6 bases and 1 base respectively, with 15 bases between them. Germline CDR1 is MDHEN and CDR2 is SYDVKM. CDR3 in amino acids: CASRFSGEGTNEKLFF. For the CDR3, the DNA is TGTGCCAGCAGATTTTCGGGGGAAGGAACTAATGAAAAACTGTTTTTT.

The chain links TRBV2 to TRBJ1-3; 9 bases match TRBD1. The V gene end was trimmed by 9 bases and the J gene end by 5 bases; junction bases not matched to a gene: 5. CDR1 is SNHLY, CDR2 FYNNEI, per germline. The CDR3 spans 13 residues. CDR3 sequence (DNA): TGTGCCAGAAGGACAGGGGTGCGAAACACCATATATTTT. Its protein product is CARRTGVRNTIYF.

The gene calls are TRBV30 and TRBJ2-7, with 7 bases fitting TRBD2. The length of the CDR3 is 13 residues. From germline, CDR1 is GTSNPN and CDR2 SVGIG (reference sequence). The V gene end was trimmed by 5 bases and the J gene end by 4 bases; junction bases not matched to a gene: 8. This CDR3 reads CAWGVGGSYEQYF. The CDR3 nucleotides are TGTGCCTGGGGGGTCGGGGGGTCGTACGAGCAGTACTTC.

The V gene is TRBV9, the J gene TRBJ2-5; 7 bases map to TRBD1. The ends lost 5 bases at V and 4 bases at J; junction bases unmatched: 14. Germline-derived CDR1 and CDR2 are SGDLS and YYNGEE. This CDR3 contains 16 residues. The CDR3 sequence is CASSPDQGQKRETQYF. CDR3 coding DNA: TGTGCCAGCAGTCCCGACCAGGGACAGAAAAGAGAGACCCAGTACTTC.

There are a few counts of this clone. The chain recombines TRBV27 with TRBJ2-7; possibly TRBD1 for D (6 bases). Deletions cut 6 bases from V and 0 bases from J, with 18 bases between. The CDR3 covers 16 residues. Germline V lookup: CDR1 MNHEY, CDR2 SMNVEV (reference sequence). The CDR3 coding sequence is TGTGCCAGCAGGGGATCGACAGGCCGATCCTCCTACGAGCAGTACTTC. This translates into CASRGSTGRSSYEQYF.

The V gene is TRBV11-2, the J gene TRBJ1-2; D unclear. Germline V CDR1 and CDR2: SGHAT, FQNNGV. The CDR3 consists of 13 residues. V lost 5 bases and J lost 1, with 8 bases in between. The CDR3 is CASSRGGNYGYTF. The DNA of the CDR3 is TGTGCCAGCAGCAGAGGTGGTAACTATGGCTACACCTTC.

Points on this clone: Other DNA sequences in the same sample also yield this CDR3. This sequence joins TRBV27 and TRBJ2-2; D is undetermined. Trimming left V 3 bases short and J 5 bases short, with 4 bases between. The CDR3 runs 12 residues. The germline V gene encodes CDR1 MNHEY and CDR2 SMNVEV (reference sequence). The CDR3 reads CASSLRTGELFF. The CDR3 bases are TGTGCCAGCAGTTTGCGAACCGGGGAGCTGTTTTTT.

The chain combines TRBV30 with TRBJ1-4, with 8 bases aligning to TRBD1. The CDR3 contains 13 residues. V was clipped by 6 bases and J by 5 bases; unmatched bases: 5. The germline gives CDR1 GTSNPN, CDR2 SVGIG (reference sequence). The CDR3 nucleotides read TGTGCCTGTCAGGGGGCATGGAATGAAAAACTGTTTTTT. Translating it yields CACQGAWNEKLFF.

A note on this clone: The sample carries other DNA sequences with the same CDR3. The gene calls are TRBV5-1 and TRBJ1-5; 10 nucleotides align to TRBD1. Trimming at V came to 3 bases and at J to 4 bases, leaving 4 bases not matched to a gene. Germline V gene sequence: CDR1 SGHRS, CDR2 YFSETQ. The CDR3 is made up of 15 amino acids. This CDR3 is CASSWTGGGNQPQHF. DNA for the CDR3: TGCGCCAGCAGCTGGACAGGGGGTGGTAATCAGCCCCAGCATTTT.

The rearrangement links TRBV9 to TRBJ2-5; TRBD1 agrees at 7 bases. The V gene's germline CDR1 is SGDLS and CDR2 YYNGEE. J was trimmed by 1 base and V by 4 bases; bases with no gene match: 4. The CDR3 length is 14 residues. This CDR3 reads CASSPWTGQETQYF. For the CDR3, the DNA is TGTGCCAGCAGCCCCTGGACAGGCCAAGAGACCCAGTACTTC. The full variable domain, completed using reference TRBV9 and TRBJ2-5, is DSGVTQTPKHLITATGQRVTLRCSPRSGDLSVYWYQQSLDQGLQFLIQYYNGEERAKGNILERFSAQQFPDLHSELNLSSLELGDSALYFCASSPWTGQETQYFGPGTRLLVL.

V usage is TRBV7-2 and J usage is TRBJ1-2; 7 bases are a match to TRBD1. Germline values: CDR1 SGHTA, CDR2 FQGNSA. V dropped 6 bases and J dropped 3; count of bases not matched to a gene: 4. CDR3 size: 13 residues. CDR3 DNA: TGTGCCAGCAGTCCCGACAGGGACTATGGCTACACCTTC. Residues: CASSPDRDYGYTF.

The V call is TRBV7-9, the J call TRBJ1-2; D uncertain. Germline CDR1 reads SEHNR; CDR2 reads FQNEAQ (reference sequence). This CDR3 comprises 13 residues. The ends were cut back, 11 bases at V and 4 bases at J, with 17 bases in the middle. In DNA form, the CDR3 reads TGTGCCTTAACCCAGGCGGGGATCTATGGCTACACCTTC. Residues: CALTQAGIYGYTF.

The genes are TRBV29-1 and TRBJ2-5; D might be TRBD1 (6 bases). The CDR3 is 13 amino acids. V gave up 7 bases and J gave up 4 bases, with 16 bases separating them. Germline loops: CDR1 SQVTM, CDR2 ANQGSEA. The CDR3 protein is CSGNKQGGETQYF. CDR3 DNA sequence: TGCAGCGGCAACAAACAGGGTGGAGAGACCCAGTACTTC.